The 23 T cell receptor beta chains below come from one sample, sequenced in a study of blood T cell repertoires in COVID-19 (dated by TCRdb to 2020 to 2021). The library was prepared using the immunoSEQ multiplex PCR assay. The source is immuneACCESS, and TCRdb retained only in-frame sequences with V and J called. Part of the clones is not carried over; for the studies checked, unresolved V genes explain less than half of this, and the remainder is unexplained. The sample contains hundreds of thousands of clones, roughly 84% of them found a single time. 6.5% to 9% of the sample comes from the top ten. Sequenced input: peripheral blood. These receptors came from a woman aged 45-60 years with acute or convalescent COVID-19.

CDR3 amino acids: CASSLGGRRSDTQYF. The CDR3 nucleotides are TGTGCCAGCAGCTTAGGGGGGAGGCGCTCAGATACGCAGTATTTT. The rearrangement joins TRBV11-2 to TRBJ2-3; D is perhaps TRBD2 (6 bases). The V and J ends lost 1 base and 4 bases respectively, with 12 bases between them. Germline-derived CDR1 and CDR2 are SGHAT and FQNNGV. The CDR3 has 15 residues.

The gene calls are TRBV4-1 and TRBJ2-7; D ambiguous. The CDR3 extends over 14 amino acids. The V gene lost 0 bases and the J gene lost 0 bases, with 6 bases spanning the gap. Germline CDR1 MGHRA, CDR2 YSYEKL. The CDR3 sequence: CASSQDLNSYEQYF. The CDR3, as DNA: TGCGCCAGCAGCCAAGATTTAAACTCCTACGAGCAGTACTTC.

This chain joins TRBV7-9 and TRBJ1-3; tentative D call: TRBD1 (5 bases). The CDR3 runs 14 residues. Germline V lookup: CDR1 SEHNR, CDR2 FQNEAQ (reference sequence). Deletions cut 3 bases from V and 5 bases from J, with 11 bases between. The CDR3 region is CASSLSDIRNTIYF. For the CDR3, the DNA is TGTGCCAGCAGCTTGTCGGACATTCGAAACACCATATATTTT. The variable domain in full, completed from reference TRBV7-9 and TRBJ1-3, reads DTGVSQNPRHKITKRGQNVTFRCDPISEHNRLYWYRQTLGQGPEFLTYFQNEAQLEKSRLLSDRFSAERPKGSFSTLEIQRTEQGDSAMYLCASSLSDIRNTIYFGEGSWLTVV.

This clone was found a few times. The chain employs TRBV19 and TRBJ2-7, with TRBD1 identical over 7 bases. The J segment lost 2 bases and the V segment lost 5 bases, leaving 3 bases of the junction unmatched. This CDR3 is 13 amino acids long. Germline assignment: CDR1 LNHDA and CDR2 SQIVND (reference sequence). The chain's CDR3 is CASSDRVPYEQYF. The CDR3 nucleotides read TGTGCCAGTAGTGACAGGGTCCCCTACGAGCAGTACTTC.

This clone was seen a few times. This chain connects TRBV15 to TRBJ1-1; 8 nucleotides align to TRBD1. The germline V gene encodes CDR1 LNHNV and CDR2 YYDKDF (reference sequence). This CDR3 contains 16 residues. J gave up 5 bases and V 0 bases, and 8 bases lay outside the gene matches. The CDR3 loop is CATSRDEWTGTTEAFF. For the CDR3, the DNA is TGTGCCACCAGCAGAGATGAATGGACAGGGACAACTGAAGCTTTCTTT.

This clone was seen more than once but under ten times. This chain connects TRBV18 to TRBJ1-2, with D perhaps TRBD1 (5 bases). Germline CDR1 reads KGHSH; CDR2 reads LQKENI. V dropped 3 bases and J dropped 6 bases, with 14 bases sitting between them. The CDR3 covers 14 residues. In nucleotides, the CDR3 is TGTGCCAGCTCACCTGTACAGGCTGCTCATGGCTACACCTTC. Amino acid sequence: CASSPVQAAHGYTF.

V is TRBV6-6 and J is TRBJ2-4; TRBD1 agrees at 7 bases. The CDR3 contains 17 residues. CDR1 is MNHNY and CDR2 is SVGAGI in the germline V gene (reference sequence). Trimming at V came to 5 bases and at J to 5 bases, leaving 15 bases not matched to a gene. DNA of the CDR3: TGTGCCAGCAGTCCTTACAGGGGACGACCTGCAGAAAACATTCAGTACTTC. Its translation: CASSPYRGRPAENIQYF.

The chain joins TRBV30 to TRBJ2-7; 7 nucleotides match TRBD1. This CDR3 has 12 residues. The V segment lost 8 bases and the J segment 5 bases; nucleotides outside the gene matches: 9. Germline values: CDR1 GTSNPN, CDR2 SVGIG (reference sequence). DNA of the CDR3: TGTGCCCGGTCGACAGGGTTCAACGAGCAGTACTTC. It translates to CARSTGFNEQYF.

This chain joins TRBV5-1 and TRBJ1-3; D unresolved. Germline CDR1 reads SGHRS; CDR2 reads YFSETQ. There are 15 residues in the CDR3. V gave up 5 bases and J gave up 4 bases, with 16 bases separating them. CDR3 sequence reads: CASRVDEGPGNTIYF. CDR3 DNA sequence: TGCGCCAGCAGAGTGGACGAGGGCCCCGGAAACACCATATATTTT.

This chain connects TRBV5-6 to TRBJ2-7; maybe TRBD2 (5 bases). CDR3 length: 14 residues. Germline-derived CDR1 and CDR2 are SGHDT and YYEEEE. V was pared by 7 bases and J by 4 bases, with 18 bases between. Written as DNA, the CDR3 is TGTGCCAGCGGAAATCCGACGGACTCTTACGAGCAGTACTTC. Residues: CASGNPTDSYEQYF.

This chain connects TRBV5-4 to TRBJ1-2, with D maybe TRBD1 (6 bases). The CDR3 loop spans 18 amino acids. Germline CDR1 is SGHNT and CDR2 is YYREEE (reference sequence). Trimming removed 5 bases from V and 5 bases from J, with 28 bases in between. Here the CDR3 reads CASSRGQQAQRGGYGYTF. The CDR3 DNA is TGTGCCAGCAGTCGTGGACAGCAGGCCCAGAGGGGGGGGTATGGCTACACCTTC.

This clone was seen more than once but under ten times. CDR3 protein: CASSVVDSLTNTGELFF. As DNA, the CDR3 is TGTGCCAGCAGCGTAGTCGACAGCCTCACGAACACCGGGGAGCTGTTTTTT. This chain connects TRBV9 to TRBJ2-2, with D tentatively TRBD1 (5 bases). The germline CDR1 and CDR2 sequences are SGDLS and YYNGEE. There are 17 residues in the CDR3. Trimming shortened V by 0 bases and J by 0 bases, and 12 bases separated the two germline ends.

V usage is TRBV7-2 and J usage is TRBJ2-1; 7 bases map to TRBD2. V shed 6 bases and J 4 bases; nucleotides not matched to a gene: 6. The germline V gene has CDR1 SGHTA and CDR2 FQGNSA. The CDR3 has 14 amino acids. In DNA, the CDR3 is TGTGCCAGCAGGACCGGGACTAATTACAATGAGCAGTTCTTC. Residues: CASRTGTNYNEQFF.

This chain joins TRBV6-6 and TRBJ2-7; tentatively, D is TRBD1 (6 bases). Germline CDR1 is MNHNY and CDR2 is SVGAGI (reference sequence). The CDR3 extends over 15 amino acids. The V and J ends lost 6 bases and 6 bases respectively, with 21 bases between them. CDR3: CASRNTGSSLGEQYF. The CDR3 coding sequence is TGTGCCAGCAGGAATACAGGGTCTTCCTTGGGCGAGCAGTACTTC.

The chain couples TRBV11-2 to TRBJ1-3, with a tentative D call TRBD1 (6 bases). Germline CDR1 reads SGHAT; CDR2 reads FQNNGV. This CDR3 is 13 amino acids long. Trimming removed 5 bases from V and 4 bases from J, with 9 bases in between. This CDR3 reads CASSVTGGNTIYF. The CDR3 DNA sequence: TGTGCCAGCAGCGTAACAGGGGGAAACACCATATATTTT.

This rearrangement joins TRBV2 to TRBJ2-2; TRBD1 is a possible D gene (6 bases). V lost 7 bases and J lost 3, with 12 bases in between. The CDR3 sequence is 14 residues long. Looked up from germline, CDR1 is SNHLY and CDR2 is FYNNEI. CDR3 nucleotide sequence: TGTGCCAGCACCAAACAGGGTTACACCGGGGAGCTGTTTTTT. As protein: CASTKQGYTGELFF.

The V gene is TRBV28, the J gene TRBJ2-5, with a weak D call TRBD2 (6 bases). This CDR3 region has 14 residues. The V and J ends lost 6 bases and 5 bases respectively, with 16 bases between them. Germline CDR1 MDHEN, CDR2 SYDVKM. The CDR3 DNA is TGTGCCAGCAGGCCTTTGGAGGGATTGGAGACCCAGTACTTC. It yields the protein CASRPLEGLETQYF. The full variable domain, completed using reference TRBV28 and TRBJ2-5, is DVKVTQSSRYLVKRTGEKVFLECVQDMDHENMFWYRQDPGLGLRLIYFSYDVKMKEKGDIPEGYSVSREKKERFSLILESASTNQTSMYLCASRPLEGLETQYFGPGTRLLVL.

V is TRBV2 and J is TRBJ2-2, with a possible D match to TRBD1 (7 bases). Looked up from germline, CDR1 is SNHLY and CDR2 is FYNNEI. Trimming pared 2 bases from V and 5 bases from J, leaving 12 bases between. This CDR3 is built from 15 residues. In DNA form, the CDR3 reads TGTGCCAGCAGTGAACGACAGGGAGGTACCGGGGAGCTGTTTTTT. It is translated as CASSERQGGTGELFF.

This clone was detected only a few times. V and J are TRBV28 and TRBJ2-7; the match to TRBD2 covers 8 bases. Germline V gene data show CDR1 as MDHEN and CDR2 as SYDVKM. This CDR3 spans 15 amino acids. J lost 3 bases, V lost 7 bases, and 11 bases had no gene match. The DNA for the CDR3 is TGTGCCAGCAACATGGGGCTAGCGGGTGTCTACGAGCAGTACTTC. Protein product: CASNMGLAGVYEQYF. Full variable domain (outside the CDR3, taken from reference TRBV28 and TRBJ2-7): DVKVTQSSRYLVKRTGEKVFLECVQDMDHENMFWYRQDPGLGLRLIYFSYDVKMKEKGDIPEGYSVSREKKERFSLILESASTNQTSMYLCASNMGLAGVYEQYFGPGTRLTVT.

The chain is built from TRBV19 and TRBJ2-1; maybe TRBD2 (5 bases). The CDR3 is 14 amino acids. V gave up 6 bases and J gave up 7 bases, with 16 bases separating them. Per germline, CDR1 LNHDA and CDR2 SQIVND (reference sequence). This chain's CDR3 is CASRPSRAKNEQFF. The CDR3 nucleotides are TGTGCCAGTAGACCATCGAGGGCTAAGAATGAGCAGTTCTTC. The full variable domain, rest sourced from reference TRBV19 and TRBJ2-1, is DGGITQSPKYLFRKEGQNVTLSCEQNLNHDAMYWYRQDPGQGLRLIYYSQIVNDFQKGDIAEGYSVSREKKESFPLTVTSAQKNPTAFYLCASRPSRAKNEQFFGPGTRLTVL.

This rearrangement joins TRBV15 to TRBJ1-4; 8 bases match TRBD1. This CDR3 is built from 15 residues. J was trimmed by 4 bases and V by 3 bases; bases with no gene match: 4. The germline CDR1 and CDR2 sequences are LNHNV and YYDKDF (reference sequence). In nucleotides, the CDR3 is TGTGCCACCAGCAGGGACAGGGCCCTTAATGAAAAACTGTTTTTT. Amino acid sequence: CATSRDRALNEKLFF.

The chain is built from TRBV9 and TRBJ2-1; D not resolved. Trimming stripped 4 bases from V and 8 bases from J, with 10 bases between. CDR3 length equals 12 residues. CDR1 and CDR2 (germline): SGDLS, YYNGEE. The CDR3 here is CASSPRVDEQFF. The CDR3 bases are TGTGCCAGCAGCCCCCGAGTCGATGAGCAGTTCTTC.

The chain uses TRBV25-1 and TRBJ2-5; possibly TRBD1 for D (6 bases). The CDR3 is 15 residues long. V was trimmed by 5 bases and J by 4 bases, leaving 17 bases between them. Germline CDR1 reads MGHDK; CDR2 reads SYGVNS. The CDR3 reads CASSPDRSAAETQYF. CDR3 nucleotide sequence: TGTGCCAGCAGTCCGGACAGATCAGCGGCAGAGACCCAGTACTTC.